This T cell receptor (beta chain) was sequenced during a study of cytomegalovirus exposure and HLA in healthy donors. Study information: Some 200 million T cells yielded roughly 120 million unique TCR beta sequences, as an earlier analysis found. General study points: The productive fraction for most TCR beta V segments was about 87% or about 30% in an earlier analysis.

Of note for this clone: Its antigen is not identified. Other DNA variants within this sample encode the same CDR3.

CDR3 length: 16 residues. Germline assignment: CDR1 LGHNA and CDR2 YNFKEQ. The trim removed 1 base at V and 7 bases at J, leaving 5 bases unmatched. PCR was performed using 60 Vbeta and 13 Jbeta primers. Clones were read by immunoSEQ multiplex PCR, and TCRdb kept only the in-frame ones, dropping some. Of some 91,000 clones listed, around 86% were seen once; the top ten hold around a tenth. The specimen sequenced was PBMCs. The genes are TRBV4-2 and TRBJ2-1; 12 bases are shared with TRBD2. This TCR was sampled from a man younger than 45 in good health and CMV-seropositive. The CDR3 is CASSQGGLAGLNEQFF. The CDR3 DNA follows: TGTGCCAGCAGCCAAGGCGGACTAGCGGGATTAAATGAGCAGTTCTTC.